The source of this T cell receptor beta chain is a study of T cell repertoires in cytomegalovirus infection. Whole-study context: Indicated by public TCR beta signatures were CMV infection and matching HLA type. Overall study results and limits: Of the TCR beta families, the public ones yielded a cumulative frequency that identified carriers of CMV plus the relevant HLA. Ex vivo, HLA-C-restricted CMV-specific TCR beta clonotypes prevailed over the rest of the response.

V shed 5 bases and J shed 0 bases, with 13 bases lying between them. The CDR3 has 16 amino acids. Germline V gene lookup returns CDR1 MNHEY and CDR2 SMNVEV (reference sequence). TCRdb reprocessed the reads with MiXCR, giving one entry per CDR3 protein. Among around 450,000 distinct CDR3 sequences listed, roughly 31% were seen once. This clonotype has only a few counts. The antigen is undetermined. The gene calls are TRBV27 and TRBJ2-2, with D hard to call. Input material: PBMCs. This TCR was recovered from a human donor in good health (CMV status not recorded). Some clones in this sample may be carry-over from other donors' samples. CDR3 amino acids: CASSPRRQANTGELFF. CDR3 bases: TGTGCCAGCAGTCCCCGTAGGCAGGCGAACACCGGGGAGCTGTTTTTT.